This is a list of T cell receptor beta chains from one sample in a study of OX40 agonist ivuxolimab in advanced cancers. Sequenced by immunoSEQ multiplex PCR; TCRdb stores in-frame clones only, minus some. Here the sample spans around 94,000 clones, about 90% being singletons. This sample comprised CD4+ or CD8+ T cells sorted from blood, obtained in a trial of the OX40 agonist ivuxolimab. The receptors shown here come from an adult with an advanced solid tumor such as melanoma, head and neck, liver or kidney cancer. The CDR3 runs from the conserved cysteine through the conserved F or W. The order of the fields is clone size, V gene, J gene, D gene, CDR3 protein, CDR3 DNA. D genes are given only for firm matches. Clone size is given for some rows only: seen once, a few or many times, or a class if the clone is expanded.

NA,TRBV4-2,TRBJ1-4,NA,CASSQGRQGPNEKLFF,TGTGCCAGCAGCCAAGGTCGTCAGGGGCCGAATGAAAAACTGTTTTTT
NA,TRBV28,TRBJ1-2,TRBD1,CASRSTGARGYTF,TGTGCCAGCAGGAGTACAGGGGCGCGTGGCTACACCTTC
NA,TRBV7-2,TRBJ1-3,TRBD1,CASSFRGQGAGGTIYF,TGTGCCAGCAGCTTCCGGGGACAGGGGGCCGGAGGCACCATATATTTT
NA,TRBV9,TRBJ2-3,TRBD2,CASSKLAGETDTQYF,TGTGCCAGCAGCAAATTAGCGGGAGAAACAGATACGCAGTATTTT
NA,TRBV9,TRBJ1-3,NA,CASSVVDRSSGNTIYF,TGTGCCAGCAGCGTAGTCGACCGATCCTCTGGAAACACCATATATTTT
NA,TRBV6-5,TRBJ2-1,NA,CASSYLGGEQFF,TGTGCCAGCAGTTACTTAGGGGGTGAGCAGTTCTTC
NA,TRBV7-3,TRBJ1-1,NA,CASSVLEFVNTEAFF,TGTGCCAGCAGCGTGCTGGAGTTCGTGAACACTGAAGCTTTCTTT
NA,TRBV28,TRBJ1-1,NA,CASRNRRANTEAFF,TGTGCCAGCAGGAACAGGAGGGCTAACACTGAAGCTTTCTTT
NA,TRBV7-8,TRBJ1-1,NA,CASSHGSVGTEAFF,TGTGCCAGCAGCCACGGTTCGGTAGGCACTGAAGCTTTCTTT
NA,TRBV10-3,TRBJ1-1,NA,CAIRTGTMNTEAFF,TGTGCCATCAGGACCGGGACAATGAACACTGAAGCTTTCTTT
NA,TRBV6-5,TRBJ1-2,NA,CASSYSGVSDYGYTF,TGTGCCAGCAGTTACTCAGGGGTTAGCGACTATGGCTACACCTTC
NA,TRBV2,TRBJ2-7,NA,CASSNYYEQYF,TGTGCCAGCAGTAATTACTACGAGCAGTACTTC
NA,TRBV5-1,TRBJ1-1,TRBD1,CASSPVQGARRTEAFF,TGCGCCAGCAGCCCCGTACAGGGGGCAAGGAGGACTGAAGCTTTCTTT
NA,TRBV7-2,TRBJ2-3,NA,CASRPNREPDTQYF,TGTGCCAGCAGACCAAACAGGGAACCAGATACGCAGTATTTT
once,TRBV29-1,TRBJ2-3,NA,CSVDGGSSTDTQYF,TGCAGCGTTGACGGCGGTTCTAGCACAGATACGCAGTATTTT
NA,TRBV18,TRBJ1-5,NA,CASSPLARGVEPQHF,TGTGCCAGCTCACCATTAGCCAGGGGAGTTGAGCCCCAGCATTTT
NA,TRBV28,TRBJ1-1,NA,CASTWAWGVRGTEAFF,TGTGCCAGCACTTGGGCGTGGGGGGTGAGAGGCACTGAAGCTTTCTTT
NA,TRBV9,TRBJ1-3,NA,CASSASIDTIYF,TGTGCCAGCAGTGCGTCGATAGACACCATATATTTT
NA,TRBV5-6,TRBJ2-1,TRBD2,CASSLAASGGLWGEQFF,TGTGCCAGCAGCTTGGCGGCTAGCGGGGGTCTTTGGGGTGAGCAGTTCTTC
NA,TRBV28,TRBJ1-5,TRBD1,CASSFTGGGNQPQHF,TGTGCCAGCAGCTTCACAGGGGGCGGCAATCAGCCCCAGCATTTT
NA,TRBV29-1,TRBJ2-5,NA,CSDTRRDGAQETQYF,TGCAGCGACACCCGCCGGGACGGAGCACAAGAGACCCAGTACTTC
few,TRBV6-5,TRBJ1-1,NA,CASSSEGTQRAEAFF,TGTGCCAGCAGTTCCGAGGGCACACAAAGGGCTGAAGCTTTCTTT
once,TRBV5-4,TRBJ1-4,NA,CASSFDPSEREKLFF,TGTGCCAGCAGCTTCGACCCTTCGGAGAGAGAAAAACTGTTTTTT
NA,TRBV7-9,TRBJ2-5,TRBD1,CASSPGQGFRETQYF,TGTGCCAGCAGCCCGGGACAGGGGTTCAGGGAGACCCAGTACTTC
NA,TRBV28,TRBJ1-2,NA,CASSWGGFGGYTF,TGTGCCAGCAGTTGGGGGGGATTCGGCGGCTACACCTTC
NA,TRBV10-3,TRBJ2-5,TRBD1,CAISDPGQGPVRETQYF,TGTGCCATCAGTGACCCCGGACAGGGCCCCGTTAGAGAGACCCAGTACTTC
NA,TRBV4-2,TRBJ2-1,NA,CASSQESLGLGNNEQFF,TGTGCCAGCAGCCAAGAGAGTTTAGGGCTAGGTAACAATGAGCAGTTCTTC
once,TRBV28,TRBJ2-1,TRBD2,CASSLWPSGPETSSYNEQFF,TGTGCCAGCAGTTTGTGGCCTAGCGGGCCCGAAACCTCCTCCTACAATGAGCAGTTCTTC
once,TRBV29-1,TRBJ2-7,NA,CSVSGIEYEQYF,TGCAGCGTTTCGGGGATAGAGTACGAGCAGTACTTC
NA,TRBV5-1,TRBJ1-3,NA,CASRQTGKGNTIYF,TGCGCCAGCAGACAGACAGGAAAGGGAAACACCATATATTTT
NA,TRBV6-1,TRBJ2-7,TRBD2,CASSEAVVGTSGRARSYEQYF,TGTGCCAGCAGTGAAGCGGTGGTCGGGACTAGCGGGAGGGCCCGGTCCTACGAGCAGTACTTC
NA,TRBV28,TRBJ2-1,NA,CASWAGNNEQFF,TGTGCCAGCTGGGCGGGAAACAATGAGCAGTTCTTC
NA,TRBV11-3,TRBJ2-7,TRBD1,CASSLSGQIAYEQYF,TGTGCCAGCAGCTTGTCGGGACAGATTGCCTACGAGCAGTACTTC
NA,TRBV15,TRBJ2-1,NA,CATSRGGTETEFF,TGTGCCACCAGCAGAGGCGGCACAGAGACGGAGTTCTTC
NA,TRBV18,TRBJ1-2,NA,CASSPSQGQNYGYTF,TGTGCCAGCTCACCGTCACAAGGGCAGAACTATGGCTACACCTTC
NA,TRBV18,TRBJ2-3,NA,CASSPVGSTDTQYF,TGTGCCAGCTCACCGGTGGGGAGCACAGATACGCAGTATTTT
NA,TRBV5-1,TRBJ1-4,NA,CASRRDGALNEKLFF,TGCGCCAGCCGCCGGGACGGAGCCCTGAATGAAAAACTGTTTTTT
NA,TRBV4-3,TRBJ1-6,TRBD1,CASSPRQGNSPLHF,TGCGCCAGCAGCCCCCGACAGGGGAATTCACCCCTCCACTTT
once,TRBV18,TRBJ2-1,NA,CASSSLKGGSEQFF,TGTGCCAGCTCCTCCCTAAAGGGAGGATCTGAGCAGTTCTTC
NA,TRBV29-1,TRBJ1-1,NA,CSVGRGDTEAFF,TGCAGCGTGGGGCGGGGGGACACTGAAGCTTTCTTT
NA,TRBV11-3,TRBJ2-7,NA,CASSFRVSYEQYF,TGTGCCAGCAGCTTCAGGGTCTCCTACGAGCAGTACTTC
NA,TRBV6-1,TRBJ1-5,TRBD1,CASRAGQIYNQPQHF,TGTGCCAGCAGAGCGGGACAGATATACAATCAGCCCCAGCATTTT
NA,TRBV7-2,TRBJ2-7,TRBD1,CASSVDRGPYEQYF,TGTGCCAGCAGCGTAGACAGGGGGCCCTACGAGCAGTACTTC
once,TRBV2,TRBJ2-7,TRBD2,CASSAVAGGPGQYF,TGTGCCAGCAGTGCAGTAGCGGGAGGCCCTGGACAGTACTTC